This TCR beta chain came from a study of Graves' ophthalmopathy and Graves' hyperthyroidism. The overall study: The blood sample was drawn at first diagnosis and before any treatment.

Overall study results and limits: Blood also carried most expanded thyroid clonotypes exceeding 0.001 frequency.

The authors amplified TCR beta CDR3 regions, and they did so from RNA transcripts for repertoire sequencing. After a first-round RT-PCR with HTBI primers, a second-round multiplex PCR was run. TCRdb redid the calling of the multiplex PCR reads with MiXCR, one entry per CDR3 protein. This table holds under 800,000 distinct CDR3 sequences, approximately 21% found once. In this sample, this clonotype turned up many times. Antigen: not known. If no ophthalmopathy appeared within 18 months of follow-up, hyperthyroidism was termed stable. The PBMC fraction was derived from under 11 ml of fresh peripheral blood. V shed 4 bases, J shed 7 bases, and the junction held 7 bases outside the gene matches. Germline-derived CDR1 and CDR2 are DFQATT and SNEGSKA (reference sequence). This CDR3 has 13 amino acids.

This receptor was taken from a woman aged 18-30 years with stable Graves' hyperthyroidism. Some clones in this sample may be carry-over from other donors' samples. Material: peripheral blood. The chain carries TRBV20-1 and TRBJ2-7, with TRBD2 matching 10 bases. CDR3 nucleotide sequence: TGCAGTGCTACCCTAGCGGGAGAACAGGAGCAGTACTTC. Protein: CSATLAGEQEQYF.